The clone carrying this T cell receptor beta chain was recorded a few times. Cells sorted as Tregs were CD4+, CD25+ and CD127-/low. After constant-region reverse-primer amplification, full-length variable regions underwent semi-nested PCR with Nested Universal Primer A. In TCRdb, the 5' RACE reads were re-called with MiXCR into one record per CDR3 protein. The table has about 42,000 distinct CDR3 sequences, approximately 22% seen once. The CDR3 totals 15 residues. V was trimmed by 4 bases and J by 5 bases, leaving 17 bases between them. Per the germline V gene, CDR1 is SEHNR and CDR2 is FQNEAQ (reference sequence).

This TCR came from a female donor with breast cancer. The V and J genes are TRBV7-9 and TRBJ2-5; the D gene is possibly TRBD1 (6 bases). What was sequenced was Tregs sorted from blood. The CDR3 bases are TGTGCCAGCAGCTACGGACAGAAAAAGAGGGAGACCCAGTACTTC. This sequence encodes CASSYGQKKRETQYF.